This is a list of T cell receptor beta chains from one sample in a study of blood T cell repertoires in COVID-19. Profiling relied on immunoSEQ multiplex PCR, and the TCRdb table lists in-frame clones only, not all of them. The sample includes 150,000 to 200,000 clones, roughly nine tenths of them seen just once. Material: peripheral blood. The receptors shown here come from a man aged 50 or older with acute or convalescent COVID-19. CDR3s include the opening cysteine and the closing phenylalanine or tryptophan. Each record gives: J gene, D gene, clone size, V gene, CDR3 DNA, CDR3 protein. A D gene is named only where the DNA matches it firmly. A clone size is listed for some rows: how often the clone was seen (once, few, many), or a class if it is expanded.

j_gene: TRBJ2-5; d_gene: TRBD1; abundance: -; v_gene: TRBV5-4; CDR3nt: TGTGCCAGCACCCGAGGGCAGGGACAGGAGACCCAGTACTTC; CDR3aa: CASTRGQGQETQYF
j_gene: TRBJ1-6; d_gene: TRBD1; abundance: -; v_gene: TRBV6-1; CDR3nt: TGTGCCAGCAGTGAACCCTTAGGACAGGGGAATTCACCCCTCCACTTT; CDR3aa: CASSEPLGQGNSPLHF
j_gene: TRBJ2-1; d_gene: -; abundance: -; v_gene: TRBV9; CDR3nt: TGTGCCAGCAGCGACGACGGGAACAATGAGCAGTTCTTC; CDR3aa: CASSDDGNNEQFF
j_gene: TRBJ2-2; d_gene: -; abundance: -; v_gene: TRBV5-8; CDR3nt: TGTGCCAGCAGCCCTCGGGGGTCCGCATTGACCGGGGAGCTGTTTTTT; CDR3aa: CASSPRGSALTGELFF
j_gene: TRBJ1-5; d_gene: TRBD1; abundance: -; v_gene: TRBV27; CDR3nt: TGTGCCAGCAGCCCGACCGGGACAGGGTATAGCAATCAGCCCCAGCATTTT; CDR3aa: CASSPTGTGYSNQPQHF
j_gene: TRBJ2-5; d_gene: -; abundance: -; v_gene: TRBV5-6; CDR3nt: TGTGCCAGCAGCTTGTTACAGAACCAAGAGACCCAGTACTTC; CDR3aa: CASSLLQNQETQYF
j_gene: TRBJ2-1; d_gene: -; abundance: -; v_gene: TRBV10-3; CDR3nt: TGTGCCATCACGACCGGGGGTTCAAAGGGGAATGAGCAGTTCTTC; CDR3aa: CAITTGGSKGNEQFF
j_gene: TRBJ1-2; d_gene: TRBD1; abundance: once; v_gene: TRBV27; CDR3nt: TGTGCCAGCAGTTTATTCGGTTCAGGGGGCAACTATGGCTACACCTTC; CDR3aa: CASSLFGSGGNYGYTF
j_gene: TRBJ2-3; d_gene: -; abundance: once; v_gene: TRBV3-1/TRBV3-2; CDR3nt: TGTGCCAGCAGCCAAGATACGACAGGCACAGATACGCAGTATTTT; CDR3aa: CASSQDTTGTDTQYF
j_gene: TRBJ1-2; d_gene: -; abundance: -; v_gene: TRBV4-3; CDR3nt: TGCGCCAGCAGCCAAGCCCCCCTCGGCAGCGGAGCTAACTATGGCTACACCTTC; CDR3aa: CASSQAPLGSGANYGYTF
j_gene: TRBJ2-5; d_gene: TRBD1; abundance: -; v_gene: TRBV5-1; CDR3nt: TGCGCCAGCAGCTTGGCCCCAGGACAGGTACAAGAGACCCAGTACTTC; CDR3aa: CASSLAPGQVQETQYF
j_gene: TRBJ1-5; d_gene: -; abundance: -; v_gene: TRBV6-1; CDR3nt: TGTGCCAGCAGTGGAAAGCCAGGGTCTAACAGCAATCAGCCCCAGCATTTT; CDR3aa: CASSGKPGSNSNQPQHF
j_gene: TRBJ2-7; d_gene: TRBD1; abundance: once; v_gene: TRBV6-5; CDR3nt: TGTGCCAGCAGGGGGACAGGGGGAAGCGAGCAGTACTTC; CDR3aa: CASRGTGGSEQYF
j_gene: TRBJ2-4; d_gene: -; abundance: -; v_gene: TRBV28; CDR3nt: TGTGCCAGCAGACGAGGGATTAGCAAAAACATTCAGTACTTC; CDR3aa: CASRRGISKNIQYF
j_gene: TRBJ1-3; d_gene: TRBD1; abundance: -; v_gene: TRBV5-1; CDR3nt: TGCGCCAGCAGCTTGGAAGGGGGCAGTGGAAACACCATATATTTT; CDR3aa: CASSLEGGSGNTIYF
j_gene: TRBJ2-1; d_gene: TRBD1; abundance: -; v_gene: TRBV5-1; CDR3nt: TGCGCCAGCAGCTTTCCCGGGACAGGGAATGAGCAGTTCTTC; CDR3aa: CASSFPGTGNEQFF
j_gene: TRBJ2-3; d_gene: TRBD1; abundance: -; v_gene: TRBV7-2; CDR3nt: TGTGCCAGCAGCTTAGGACAGGGGGCAGGGGCAGATACGCAGTATTTT; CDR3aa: CASSLGQGAGADTQYF
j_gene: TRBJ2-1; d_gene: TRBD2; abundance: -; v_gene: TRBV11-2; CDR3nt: TGTGCCAGCAGCTTAGAGAGGCTAGCGGGGTCCAATGAGCAGTTCTTC; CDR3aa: CASSLERLAGSNEQFF
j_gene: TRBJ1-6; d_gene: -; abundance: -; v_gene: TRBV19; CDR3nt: TGTGCCAGTAGTCCCCTCCCAGGTGGGGCCGGGTCACCCCTCCACTTT; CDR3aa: CASSPLPGGAGSPLHF
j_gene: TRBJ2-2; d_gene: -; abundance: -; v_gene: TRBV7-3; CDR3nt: TGTGCCAGCAGCTTGGAAGTAGCCGCCGGGGAGCTGTTTTTT; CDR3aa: CASSLEVAAGELFF
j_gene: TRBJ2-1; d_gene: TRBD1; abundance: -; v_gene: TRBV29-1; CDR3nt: TGCAGCGTTGAACTAGGCAGGGGGCTAGGCAATGAGCAGTTCTTC; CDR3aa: CSVELGRGLGNEQFF
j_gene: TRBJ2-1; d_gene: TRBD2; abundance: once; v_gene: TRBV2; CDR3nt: TGTGCCAGCAGGGGTTCTAGCGGGAGGGCGAGTGAGCAGTTCTTC; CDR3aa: CASRGSSGRASEQFF
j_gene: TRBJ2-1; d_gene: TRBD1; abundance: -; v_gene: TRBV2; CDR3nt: TGTGCCAGCAGTGAAGCGCTCTTTAAGGGACAGGGGAAGCAGTTCTTC; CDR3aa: CASSEALFKGQGKQFF
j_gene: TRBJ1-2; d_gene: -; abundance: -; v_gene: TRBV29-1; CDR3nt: TGCAGCGGGGTCTTCGACAATAGTTCCTATGGCTACACCTTC; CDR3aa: CSGVFDNSSYGYTF
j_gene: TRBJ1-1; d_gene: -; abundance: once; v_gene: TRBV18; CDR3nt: TGTGCCAGCTCACCTCCTCGGGCGGGCGGGATCACTGAAGCTTTCTTT; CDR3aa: CASSPPRAGGITEAFF
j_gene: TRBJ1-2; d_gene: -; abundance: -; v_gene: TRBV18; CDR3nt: TGTGCCAGCTCACCAAACCAGGGTGTCGATGGCTACACCTTC; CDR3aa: CASSPNQGVDGYTF
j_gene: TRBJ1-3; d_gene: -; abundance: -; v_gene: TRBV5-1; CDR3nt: TGCGCCAGCAGCTTGTCCCAGACTGGAAACACCATATATTTT; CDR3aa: CASSLSQTGNTIYF
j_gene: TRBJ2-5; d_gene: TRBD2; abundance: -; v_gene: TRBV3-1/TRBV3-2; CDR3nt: TGTGCCAGCAGCCCTGGCGGGGGACAAGAGACCCAGTACTTC; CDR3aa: CASSPGGGQETQYF
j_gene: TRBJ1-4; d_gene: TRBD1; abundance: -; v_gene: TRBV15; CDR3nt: TGTGCCACCAGCTCTCAGGGGGCGTTTCAACTGTTTTTT; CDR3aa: CATSSQGAFQLFF
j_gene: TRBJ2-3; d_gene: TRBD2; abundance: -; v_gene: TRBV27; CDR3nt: TGTGCCAGCAGTTTATATGTCGGCCGGGGGGGCCAAGATACGCAGTATTTT; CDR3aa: CASSLYVGRGGQDTQYF
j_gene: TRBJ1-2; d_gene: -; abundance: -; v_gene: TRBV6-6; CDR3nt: TGTGCCAGCAGCCCGGGAGTCTATGGCTACACCTTC; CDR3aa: CASSPGVYGYTF
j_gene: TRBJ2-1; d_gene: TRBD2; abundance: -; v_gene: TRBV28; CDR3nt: TGTGCCAGCAGCCCCTCGGGGGGTAACAATGAGCAGTTCTTC; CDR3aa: CASSPSGGNNEQFF
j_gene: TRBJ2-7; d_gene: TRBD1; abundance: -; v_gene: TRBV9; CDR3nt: TGTGCCAGCAGCGTAGGACAGGGGGTCCTCTCCTACGAGCAGTACTTC; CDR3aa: CASSVGQGVLSYEQYF
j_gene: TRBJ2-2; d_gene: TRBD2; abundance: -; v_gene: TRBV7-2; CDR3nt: TGTGCCAGCAGCCTTAGCGGGGTGCAAACCGGGGAGCTGTTTTTT; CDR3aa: CASSLSGVQTGELFF
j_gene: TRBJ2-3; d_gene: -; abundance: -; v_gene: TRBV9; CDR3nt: TGTGCCAGCAGCGTAGCCGGTCAACTGAGCACAGATACGCAGTATTTT; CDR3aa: CASSVAGQLSTDTQYF
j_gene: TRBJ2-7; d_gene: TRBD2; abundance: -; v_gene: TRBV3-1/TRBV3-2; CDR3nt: TGTGCCAGCAGCCTGAGCGGGAGTGGCGAGCAGTACTTC; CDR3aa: CASSLSGSGEQYF
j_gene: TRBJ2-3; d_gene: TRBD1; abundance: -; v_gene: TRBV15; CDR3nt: TGTGCCACCAGCAGAGAGGGACAGAAAGATACGCAGTATTTT; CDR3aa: CATSREGQKDTQYF
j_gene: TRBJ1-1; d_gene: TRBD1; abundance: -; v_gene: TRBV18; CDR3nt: TGTGCCAGCTTGCGGACAGGGGGTGTCATGAACACTGAAGCTTTCTTT; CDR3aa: CASLRTGGVMNTEAFF
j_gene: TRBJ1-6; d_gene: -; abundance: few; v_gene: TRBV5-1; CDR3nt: TGCGCCAGCACCTTGGACGACATAGTCCGCTCACCCCTCCACTTT; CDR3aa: CASTLDDIVRSPLHF
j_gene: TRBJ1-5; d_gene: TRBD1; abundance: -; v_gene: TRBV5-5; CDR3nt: TGTGCCAGCAGCTCGGGACAGGGGGGTAGCAATCAGCCCCAGCATTTT; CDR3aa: CASSSGQGGSNQPQHF
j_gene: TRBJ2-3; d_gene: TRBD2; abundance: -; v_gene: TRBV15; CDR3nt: TGTGCCACCAGCAGAGATGGGCTAGCGGCGGTCACAGATACGCAGTATTTT; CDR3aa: CATSRDGLAAVTDTQYF
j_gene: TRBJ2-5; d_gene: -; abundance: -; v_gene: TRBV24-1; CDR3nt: TGTGCCACCAGTGATTTCGGGCAGGGACAAGAGACCCAGTACTTC; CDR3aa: CATSDFGQGQETQYF